This entry features one T cell receptor (beta chain) sequence. Antigen specificity is unknown. The data originate from a study of identifying expanded T cells in peripheral blood. Notes on the study in general: Approximately 1.2 clones differed between technical replicates, versus roughly 16 and 20 over time.

The CDR3 is 15 residues long. Germline CDR1 SGHTA, CDR2 FQGTGA. V was trimmed by 2 bases and J by 7 bases, leaving 15 bases between them. Profiling relied on immunoSEQ multiplex PCR, and the TCRdb table lists in-frame clones only, not all of them. The table has about 76,000 clones, approximately 85% seen once. Healthy donors had no documented immune events, such as infections, while sampled. Sample: blood. This sequence joins TRBV7-3 and TRBJ2-1; D is tentatively TRBD1 or TRBD2 (5 bases each). The TCR was taken from a person between 18 and 75 years old in good health. CDR3 in amino acids: CASSLGHGAVNEQFF. Here the CDR3 DNA reads TGTGCCAGCAGCTTAGGACACGGAGCGGTTAATGAGCAGTTCTTC.